These 16 T cell receptor beta chains originate from one sample sequenced in a study of T cell responses to AZD1222 COVID-19 vaccine. Method: immunoSEQ multiplex PCR; TCRdb's copy keeps in-frame clones and lacks some. This repertoire shows tens of thousands of clones, about 89% found once; its top ten account for approximately 5.2%. This specimen consisted of peripheral blood, obtained 28 days after the second AZD1222 dose. The source is an adult who received the AZD1222 COVID-19 vaccine.

J is TRBJ1-5 and V is TRBV28, with TRBD1 matching 9 bases. The CDR3 consists of 19 residues. The germline CDR1 and CDR2 sequences are MDHEN and SYDVKM. V trimming: 5 bases; J trimming: 4 bases; junction bases outside the gene matches: 18. In nucleotides, the CDR3 is TGTGCCAGCAGTCCTCTATCCCCACGGACAGGGGAGGGGAATCAGCCCCAGCATTTT. Protein product: CASSPLSPRTGEGNQPQHF.

The rearrangement links TRBV6-5 to TRBJ1-4; D possibly corresponds to TRBD1 (5 bases). This CDR3 region has 15 residues. V was pared by 2 bases and J by 4 bases, with 11 bases between. From germline, CDR1 is MNHEY and CDR2 SVGAGI. CDR3 region: CASSYTGAGNEKLFF. The CDR3 bases are TGTGCCAGCAGTTACACCGGGGCCGGTAATGAAAAACTGTTTTTT.

This chain joins TRBV18 and TRBJ1-5, with D possibly TRBD1 on 6 matching bases. Germline assignment: CDR1 KGHSH and CDR2 LQKENI. The CDR3 runs to 13 residues. Trimming shortened V by 4 bases and J by 6 bases, and 10 bases separated the two germline ends. The CDR3 here is CASSRTAGQPQHF. The CDR3 DNA reads as TGTGCCAGCTCACGGACAGCCGGTCAGCCCCAGCATTTT.

The gene calls are TRBV15 and TRBJ1-4; 9 nucleotides align to TRBD1. The V gene end was trimmed by 4 bases and the J gene end by 4 bases; junction bases not matched to a gene: 7. In germline, CDR1 is LNHNV, CDR2 YYDKDF (reference sequence). The CDR3 extends over 16 amino acids. CDR3 protein: CATSTFDRGSNEKLFF. In DNA, the CDR3 is TGTGCCACCAGCACCTTTGACAGGGGGAGTAATGAAAAACTGTTTTTT.

The chain carries TRBV19 and TRBJ1-1, with a weak D call TRBD1 (5 bases). Trimming left V 1 base short and J 0 bases short, with 9 bases between. The CDR3 covers 15 residues. Per germline, CDR1 LNHDA and CDR2 SQIVND (reference sequence). CDR3 protein: CASSIGATVNTEAFF. Written as DNA, the CDR3 is TGTGCCAGTAGTATAGGAGCGACAGTGAACACTGAAGCTTTCTTT.

A single count supports this clone. This chain connects TRBV5-4 to TRBJ2-5; the D gene could be TRBD1 or TRBD2 (5 bases each). V was trimmed by 2 bases and J by 3 bases, leaving 11 bases between them. The V gene's germline CDR1 is SGHNT and CDR2 YYREEE (reference sequence). The CDR3 spans 14 residues. The CDR3 DNA reads TGTGCCAGCAGCTTTCCCGGGACGAAAGAGACCCAGTACTTC. Translating gives CASSFPGTKETQYF. The full variable domain, completed using reference TRBV5-4 and TRBJ2-5, is ETGVTQSPTHLIKTRGQQVTLRCSSQSGHNTVSWYQQALGQGPQFIFQYYREEENGRGNFPPRFSGLQFPNYSSELNVNALELDDSALYLCASSFPGTKETQYFGPGTRLLVL.

The chain employs TRBV2 and TRBJ2-3; 11 positions agree with TRBD2. After removal of 6 bases from V and 6 bases from J, the junction contained 11 bases not matched to a gene. The CDR3 loop spans 16 amino acids. Germline CDR1 reads SNHLY; CDR2 reads FYNNEI. The CDR3 DNA is TGTGCCAGCAGCCTTAGTCGACTAGCGGGGCTTGATACGCAGTATTTT. Its translation: CASSLSRLAGLDTQYF.

The table lists this clone with a few counts. V usage is TRBV19 and J usage is TRBJ1-5; D unclear. Germline CDR1 is LNHDA and CDR2 is SQIVND (reference sequence). V lost 0 bases and J 1 base, leaving 16 bases between the germline ends. The CDR3 loop spans 18 amino acids. The CDR3 is CASSIDGGMGWSNQPQHF. The CDR3 DNA follows: TGTGCCAGTAGTATAGATGGAGGGATGGGGTGGAGCAATCAGCCCCAGCATTTT.

The chain is built from TRBV5-1 and TRBJ1-1, with D uncertain. Germline V CDR1 and CDR2: SGHRS, YFSETQ. The V gene lost 3 bases and the J gene lost 1 base, with 7 bases spanning the gap. This CDR3 has 13 amino acids. The CDR3 coding sequence is TGCGCCAGCAGCTACACGGGGAACACTGAAGCTTTCTTT. It translates to CASSYTGNTEAFF. The variable domain in full, with the rest retrieved from reference TRBV5-1 and TRBJ1-1, is KAGVTQTPRYLIKTRGQQVTLSCSPISGHRSVSWYQQTPGQGLQFLFEYFSETQRNKGNFPGRFSGRQFSNSRSEMNVSTLELGDSALYLCASSYTGNTEAFFGQGTRLTVV.

The CDR3 coding sequence is TGTGCCAGCAGCATTGACAGTATGAGTAATTCACCCCTCCACTTT. Translation gives CASSIDSMSNSPLHF. The V gene is TRBV5-4, the J gene TRBJ1-6, with D perhaps TRBD1 (5 bases). The CDR3 consists of 15 residues. The V end was cut by 4 bases, the J end by 6 bases, with 14 bases between. Germline V gene data show CDR1 as SGHNT and CDR2 as YYREEE (reference sequence).

The CDR3 is CASSGSGKISPLHF. In DNA form, the CDR3 reads TGTGCCAGCAGTGGGTCAGGGAAAATTTCACCCCTCCACTTT. The rearrangement uses TRBV2 and TRBJ1-6, with a tentative D call TRBD1 (5 bases). The CDR3 is 14 residues long. Germline V lookup: CDR1 SNHLY, CDR2 FYNNEI. Trimming removed 4 bases at V and 9 bases at J, with 13 bases between. Full variable domain (remainder filled in from reference TRBV2 and TRBJ1-6): EPEVTQTPSHQVTQMGQEVILRCVPISNHLYFYWYRQILGQKVEFLVSFYNNEISEKSEIFDDQFSVERPDGSNFTLKIRSTKLEDSAMYFCASSGSGKISPLHFGNGTRLTVT.

This clone was found once. The chain carries TRBV2 and TRBJ1-5, with a tentative D call TRBD1 (6 bases). CDR3 size: 14 residues. Trimming removed 5 bases at V and 3 bases at J, with 11 bases between. Germline assignment: CDR1 SNHLY and CDR2 FYNNEI. The CDR3 DNA follows: TGTGCCAGCAGTCTGACAGGAGACAATCAGCCCCAGCATTTT. Translation: CASSLTGDNQPQHF.

This clone was counted a single time. The V and J genes are TRBV5-1 and TRBJ1-4; D not certain. Trimming stripped 3 bases from V and 0 bases from J, with 6 bases between. The CDR3 spans 14 residues. Germline V gene sequence: CDR1 SGHRS, CDR2 YFSETQ. The CDR3 is CASSSQATNEKLFF. The CDR3, as DNA: TGCGCCAGCAGCTCCCAGGCAACTAATGAAAAACTGTTTTTT.

The rearrangement links TRBV5-8 to TRBJ2-7; TRBD1 might be the D (5 bases). CDR3 length: 14 amino acids. Germline V gives CDR1 SGHTS, CDR2 YDEGEE. Trimming removed 2 bases at V and 7 bases at J, with 16 bases between. CDR3 sequence reads: CASSLTGSVGEQYF. As DNA, the CDR3 is TGTGCCAGCAGCTTAACAGGTTCCGTGGGAGAGCAGTACTTC.

V is TRBV19 and J is TRBJ1-4; TRBD1 might be the D (5 bases). The CDR3 covers 14 residues. Trimming shortened V by 6 bases and J by 0 bases, and 8 bases separated the two germline ends. Looked up from germline, CDR1 is LNHDA and CDR2 is SQIVND (reference sequence). The CDR3 bases are TGTGCCAGTAGGATGACAGCAACTAATGAAAAACTGTTTTTT. Amino acid sequence: CASRMTATNEKLFF. The full variable domain, completed using reference TRBV19 and TRBJ1-4, is DGGITQSPKYLFRKEGQNVTLSCEQNLNHDAMYWYRQDPGQGLRLIYYSQIVNDFQKGDIAEGYSVSREKKESFPLTVTSAQKNPTAFYLCASRMTATNEKLFFGSGTQLSVL.

The gene calls are TRBV7-6 and TRBJ2-7; D uncertain. Germline-derived CDR1 and CDR2 are SGHVS and FNYEAQ. The CDR3 loop spans 14 amino acids. Trimming shortened V by 4 bases and J by 2 bases, and 12 bases separated the two germline ends. In nucleotides, the CDR3 is TGTGCCAGCAGCTCCGGTGGGGTCGCCTACGAGCAGTACTTC. Protein sequence: CASSSGGVAYEQYF.